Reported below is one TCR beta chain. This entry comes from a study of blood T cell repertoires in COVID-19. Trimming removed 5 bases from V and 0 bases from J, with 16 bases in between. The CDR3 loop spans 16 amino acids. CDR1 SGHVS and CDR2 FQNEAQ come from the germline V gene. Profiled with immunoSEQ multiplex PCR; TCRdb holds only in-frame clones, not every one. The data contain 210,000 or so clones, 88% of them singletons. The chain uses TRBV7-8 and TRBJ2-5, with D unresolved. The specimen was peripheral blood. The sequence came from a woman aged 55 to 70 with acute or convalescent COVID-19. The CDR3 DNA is TGTGCCAGCAGCCTACCCTTATGGCGGAACCAAGAGACCCAGTACTTC. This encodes CASSLPLWRNQETQYF.